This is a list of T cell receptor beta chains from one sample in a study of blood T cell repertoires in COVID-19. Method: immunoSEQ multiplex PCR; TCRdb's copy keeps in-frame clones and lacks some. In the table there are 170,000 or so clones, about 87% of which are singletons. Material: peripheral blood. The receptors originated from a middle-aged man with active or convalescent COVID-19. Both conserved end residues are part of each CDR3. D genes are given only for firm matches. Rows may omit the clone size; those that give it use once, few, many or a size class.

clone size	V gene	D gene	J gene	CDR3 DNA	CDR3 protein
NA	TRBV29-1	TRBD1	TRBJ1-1	TGCAGCGCCGAAGTTTTCCGGGACAGGGGGACTGAAGCTTTCTTT	CSAEVFRDRGTEAFF
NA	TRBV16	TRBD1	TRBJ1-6	TGTGCCAGCAGCCTACAGGGGGTTATCTATAATTCACCCCTCCACTTT	CASSLQGVIYNSPLHF
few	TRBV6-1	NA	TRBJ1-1	TGTGCCAGCAGTGAATTGCACAGTTTGAACACTGAAGCTTTCTTT	CASSELHSLNTEAFF
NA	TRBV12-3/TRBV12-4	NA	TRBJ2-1	TGTGCCAGCAGCCGGGGATACAATGAGCAGTTCTTC	CASSRGYNEQFF
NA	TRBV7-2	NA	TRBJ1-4	TGTGCCAGCAGCCCAGAGGGAGCAGAAAAACTGTTTTTT	CASSPEGAEKLFF
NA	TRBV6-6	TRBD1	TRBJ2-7	TGTGCCAGCAGTTACCGTCCCGGGACAGGGGGGGAGCAGTACTTC	CASSYRPGTGGEQYF
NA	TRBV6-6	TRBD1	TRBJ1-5	TGTGCCAGCAGTTACGGCAGGGGGAGCAATCAGCCCCAGCATTTT	CASSYGRGSNQPQHF
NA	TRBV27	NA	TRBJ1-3	TGTGCCAGCAGTTTATATGGGCCCTCTGGAAACACCATATATTTT	CASSLYGPSGNTIYF
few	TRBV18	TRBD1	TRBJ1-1	TGTGCCAGCTCACCTGGGACAGGGGGCTTGGTCACTGAAGCTTTCTTT	CASSPGTGGLVTEAFF
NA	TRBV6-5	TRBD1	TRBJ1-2	TGTGCCAGCAGGGGCAGGGGGGACGATGGCTACACCTTC	CASRGRGDDGYTF
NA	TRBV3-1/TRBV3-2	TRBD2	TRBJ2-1	TGTGCCAGCAGCCCTGGACTAGCGGCCCACAATGAGCAGTTCTTC	CASSPGLAAHNEQFF
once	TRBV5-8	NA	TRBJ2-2	TGTGCCAGCAGCTTGAGGGTCAGGGTAGCCGGGGAGCTGTTTTTT	CASSLRVRVAGELFF
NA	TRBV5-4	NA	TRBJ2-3	TGTGCCAGCAGCTTATTGGGGCCGGCAGATACGCAGTATTTT	CASSLLGPADTQYF
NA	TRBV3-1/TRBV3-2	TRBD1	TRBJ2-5	TGTGCCAGCAGCCAAGAGAGTGGGACAGGAGAGACCCAGTACTTC	CASSQESGTGETQYF
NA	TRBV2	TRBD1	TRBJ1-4	TGTGCCAGCAGTGGGGACAGGGGGCGCGCGGGAGAAAAACTGTTTTTT	CASSGDRGRAGEKLFF
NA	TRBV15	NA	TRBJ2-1	TGTGCCACCAGCAGAGAGGGGGCCGTGAATGAGCAGTTCTTC	CATSREGAVNEQFF
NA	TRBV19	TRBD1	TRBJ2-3	TGTGCCAGTAGTCTCAACAGGGGTTCAGATACGCAGTATTTT	CASSLNRGSDTQYF
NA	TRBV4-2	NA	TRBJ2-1	TGTGCCAGCAGCCCGACACCGTACAATGAGCAGTTCTTC	CASSPTPYNEQFF
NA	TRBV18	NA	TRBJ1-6	TGTGCCAGCTCAGTGGACGCCAGGGCCCTCCACTTT	CASSVDARALHF
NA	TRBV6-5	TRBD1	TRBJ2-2	TGTGCCAGCAGGCCCGGGACAGGGGGCGCCGGGGAGCTGTTTTTT	CASRPGTGGAGELFF
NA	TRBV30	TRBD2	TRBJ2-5	TGTGCCTGGAACAGCGGGGCCCAAGAGACCCAGTACTTC	CAWNSGAQETQYF
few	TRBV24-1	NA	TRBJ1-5	TGTGCCACCAGTGATTCAGGACTCAATCAGCCCCAGCATTTT	CATSDSGLNQPQHF
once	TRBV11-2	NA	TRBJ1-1	TGTGCCAGCAGCACTCCGGGACTGTACACTGAAGCTTTCTTT	CASSTPGLYTEAFF
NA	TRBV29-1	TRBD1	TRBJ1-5	TGCAGCGTCCGGACAGGGTCTAGCAATCAGCCCCAGCATTTT	CSVRTGSSNQPQHF
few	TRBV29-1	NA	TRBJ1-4	TGCAGCGCTCGGGTGGAGGAACTGTTTTTT	CSARVEELFF
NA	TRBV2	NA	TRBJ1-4	TGTGCCAGCAGTCCCTCGGACAGTTATAATGAAAAACTGTTTTTT	CASSPSDSYNEKLFF
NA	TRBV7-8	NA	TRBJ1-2	TGTGCCAGCAGCCGTCAGACAGCCTATGGCTACACCTTC	CASSRQTAYGYTF
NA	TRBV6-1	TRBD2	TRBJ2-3	TGTGCCAGCAGTGAATCGGGACTAGTATTCTCAGATACGCAGTATTTT	CASSESGLVFSDTQYF
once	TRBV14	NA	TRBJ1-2	TGTGCCAGCAGCCAAGACAGTTACTATGGCTACACCTTC	CASSQDSYYGYTF
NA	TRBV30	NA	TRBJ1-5	TGTGCCTGGAGTAACCGCGAGAATCAGCCCCAGCATTTT	CAWSNRENQPQHF
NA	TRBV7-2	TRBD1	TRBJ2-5	TGTGCCAGCAGCTTAGACAGGGGGGAGACCCAGTACTTC	CASSLDRGETQYF
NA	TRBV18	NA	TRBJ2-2	TGTGCCAGCTCGACAGTCTCGAACACCGGGGAGCTGTTTTTT	CASSTVSNTGELFF
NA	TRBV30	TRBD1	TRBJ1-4	TGTGCCTGGAGTCAGGGGGCTCGCGAAAAACTGTTTTTT	CAWSQGAREKLFF
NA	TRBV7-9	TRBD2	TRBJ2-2	TGTGCCAGCAGCAATCCCGGGACTAGAGAGCGGGACACCGGGGAGCTGTTTTTT	CASSNPGTRERDTGELFF
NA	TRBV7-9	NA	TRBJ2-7	TGTGCCAGCAGCTTAGATGGGGGCTGGGAGCAGTACTTC	CASSLDGGWEQYF
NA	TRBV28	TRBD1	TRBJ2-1	TGTGCCAGCAGTATGGACAGGGGGGTCAATGAGCAGTTCTTC	CASSMDRGVNEQFF
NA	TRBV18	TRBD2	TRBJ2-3	TGTGCCAGCTCACCAAAGTCACTAGCGACCACAGATACGCAGTATTTT	CASSPKSLATTDTQYF
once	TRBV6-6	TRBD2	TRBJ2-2	TGTGCCAGCAGCCGAGGGAGGTCCCGGGGGGACGTTAGGGAGCTGTTTTTT	CASSRGRSRGDVRELFF
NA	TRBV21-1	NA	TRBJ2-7	TGTGCCAGCAGCAAAGAGGTTACAGGGTCCCCTAGGGAGCAGTACTTC	CASSKEVTGSPREQYF
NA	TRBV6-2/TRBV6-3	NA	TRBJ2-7	TGTGCCAGCAGTTCTCCCTACGAGCAGTACTTC	CASSSPYEQYF
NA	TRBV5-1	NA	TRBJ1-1	TGCGCCAGCAGCTTGGCCGAGGAGGGAACTGAAGCTTTCTTT	CASSLAEEGTEAFF
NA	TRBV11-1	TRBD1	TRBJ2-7	TGTGCCAGCAGCTCAGTTGTACAGGGGAACTACGAGCAGTACTTC	CASSSVVQGNYEQYF
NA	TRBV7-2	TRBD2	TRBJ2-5	TGTGCCAGCCTGCCGGGGGGGGCGAGAGAGACCCAGTACTTC	CASLPGGARETQYF
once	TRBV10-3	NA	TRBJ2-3	TGTGCCACCATATCGGGAACAGGGACGGGAAATACGCAGTATTTT	CATISGTGTGNTQYF
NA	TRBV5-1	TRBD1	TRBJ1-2	TGCGCCAGCAGCAGCGGGACAGGGGTTGGCTATGGCTACACCTTC	CASSSGTGVGYGYTF
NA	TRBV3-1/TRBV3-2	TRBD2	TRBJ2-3	TGTGCCAGCAGCCAAGATATAAGAATAGCGGGGCACACAGATACGCAGTATTTT	CASSQDIRIAGHTDTQYF
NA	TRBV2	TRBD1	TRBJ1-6	TGTGCCAGCAGTCCTTCCCAGGGGGATGTTTCACCCCTCCACTTT	CASSPSQGDVSPLHF
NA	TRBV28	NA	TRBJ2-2	TGTGCCAGCGGACAACCTTCGAACACCGGGGAGCTGTTTTTT	CASGQPSNTGELFF
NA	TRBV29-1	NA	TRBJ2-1	TGCAGCGTTGAAGGGGGCAGGGGCTATTCCTACAATGAGCAGTTCTTC	CSVEGGRGYSYNEQFF
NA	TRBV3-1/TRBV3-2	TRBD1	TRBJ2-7	TGTGCCAGCAGCCGACAGGGCCCCTACGAGCAGTACTTC	CASSRQGPYEQYF
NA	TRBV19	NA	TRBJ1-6	TGTGCCAGTAGTCTGCCGACAGGATCGGCACCCCTCCACTTT	CASSLPTGSAPLHF
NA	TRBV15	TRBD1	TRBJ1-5	TGTGCCACCAGCGGCGAGAACAGGGGGCATCAGCCCCAGCATTTT	CATSGENRGHQPQHF